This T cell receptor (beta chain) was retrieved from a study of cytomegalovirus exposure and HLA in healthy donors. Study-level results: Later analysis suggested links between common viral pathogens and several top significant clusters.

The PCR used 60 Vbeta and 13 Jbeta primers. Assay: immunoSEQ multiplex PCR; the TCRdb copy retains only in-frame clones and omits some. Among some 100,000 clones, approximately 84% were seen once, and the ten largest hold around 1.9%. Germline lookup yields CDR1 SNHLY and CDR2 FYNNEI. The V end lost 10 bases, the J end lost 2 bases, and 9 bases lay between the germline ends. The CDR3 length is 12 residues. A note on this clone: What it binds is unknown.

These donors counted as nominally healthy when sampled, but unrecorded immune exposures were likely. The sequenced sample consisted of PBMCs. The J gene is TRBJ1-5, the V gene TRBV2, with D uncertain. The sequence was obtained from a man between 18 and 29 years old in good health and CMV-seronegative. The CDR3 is CATRVGNQPQHF. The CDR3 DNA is TGTGCCACCCGAGTGGGCAATCAGCCCCAGCATTTT.